The T cell receptor beta chain under discussion was sequenced for a study of blood T cell repertoires in COVID-19. In the study overall: Collection of acute and convalescent COVID-19 samples took place in the United States, Italy and Spain.

Per the original methods: Reference gene primer amplification in the assay estimated nucleated cell counts. TCRdb keeps only in-frame clones here, not all; method: immunoSEQ multiplex PCR. The V and J calls and the clone size are those of that table, but D and trimming were determined from the DNA. The sample contains more than 250,000 clones, approximately 86% of which appear only once. Germline loops: CDR1 MDHEN, CDR2 SYDVKM. After removal of 3 bases from V and 2 bases from J, the junction contained 7 bases not matched to a gene. The CDR3 consists of 16 residues. The clonotype originates from a man aged 18 to 30 with active or convalescent COVID-19. Sequenced input: peripheral blood. The rearrangement uses TRBV28 and TRBJ2-3; 8 nucleotides line up with TRBD1. The CDR3 protein is CASSLAGGYNTDTQYF. In DNA, the CDR3 is TGTGCCAGCAGTTTGGCAGGGGGCTATAACACAGATACGCAGTATTTT.